The 9 T cell receptor beta chains reported below all come from one sample, sequenced in a study of T-cell memory formation after mild COVID-19. MiXCR was run by TCRdb on the 5' RACE reads, yielding one entry per CDR3 protein. The sample yields 400,000 to 500,000 distinct CDR3 sequences, 20% seen once. Material for sequencing was PBMCs or a T cell subset sorted from them (not recorded which). Source of these receptors: an adult woman who had mild COVID-19 (a few samples of this study predate the infection). Cell type and time point are not known.

J is TRBJ2-3 and V is TRBV18; D not certain. Germline CDR1 KGHSH, CDR2 LQKENI. The CDR3 covers 13 residues. V gave up 3 bases and J gave up 5 bases, with 9 bases separating them. The CDR3 loop reads CASSPYAQDTQYF. CDR3 bases: TGTGCCAGCTCACCCTATGCCCAAGATACGCAGTATTTT.

In this sample, this clonotype turned up a few times. The chain combines TRBV5-6 with TRBJ1-1; D unresolved. This CDR3 spans 14 amino acids. Germline-derived CDR1 and CDR2 are SGHDT and YYEEEE. The ends were cut back, 1 base at V and 1 base at J, with 8 bases in the middle. The CDR3: CASSLFGKNTEAFF. DNA for the CDR3: TGTGCCAGCAGCTTGTTCGGGAAGAACACTGAAGCTTTCTTT.

This chain connects TRBV6-5 to TRBJ1-1, with 11 bases aligning to TRBD1. Germline lookup yields CDR1 MNHEY and CDR2 SVGAGI. The CDR3 is 17 residues long. V trimming: 4 bases; J trimming: 0 bases; junction bases outside the gene matches: 7. The CDR3 region is CASSSRDRGLMNTEAFF. The CDR3, as DNA: TGTGCCAGCAGTTCGCGGGACAGGGGGTTAATGAACACTGAAGCTTTCTTT.

This clonotype showed up just a few times. CDR3: CASSQGGRRETQYF. For the CDR3, the DNA is TGCGCCAGCAGCCAGGGGGGGCGCAGAGAGACCCAGTACTTC. The J gene is TRBJ2-5, the V gene TRBV5-1, with D perhaps assigned TRBD1 or TRBD2 (7 bases each). Trimming removed 4 bases at V and 4 bases at J, with 14 bases between. The CDR3 sequence is 14 residues long. Germline values: CDR1 SGHRS, CDR2 YFSETQ.

The chain links TRBV14 to TRBJ1-1; D is unresolved. CDR3 size: 15 residues. Trimming pared 3 bases from V and 0 bases from J, leaving 11 bases between. Germline V gene lookup returns CDR1 SGHDN and CDR2 FVKESK. CDR3 residues: CASSQGWEVNTEAFF. The CDR3 DNA is TGTGCCAGCAGCCAGGGATGGGAGGTGAACACTGAAGCTTTCTTT.

This clonotype was found a few times. The chain links TRBV4-2 to TRBJ2-6, with D maybe TRBD1 (5 bases). Trimming cost V 0 bases and J 4 bases, with 19 bases left between them. Germline lookup yields CDR1 LGHNA and CDR2 YNFKEQ. This CDR3 spans 19 amino acids. The CDR3 here is CASSQDSWTSNSGANVLTF. CDR3 DNA sequence: TGTGCCAGCAGCCAAGATTCCTGGACAAGCAACTCCGGGGCCAACGTCCTGACTTTC.

This clonotype was picked up many times. The CDR3 coding sequence is TGCAGTGCTAGTTCGGGGGGGCAAATCGGCGGCACAGATACGCAGTATTTT. It translates to CSASSGGQIGGTDTQYF. V is TRBV20-1 and J is TRBJ2-3; 8 nucleotides line up with TRBD2. This CDR3 region has 17 residues. J was trimmed by 1 base and V by 3 bases; bases with no gene match: 12. Per the germline V gene, CDR1 is DFQATT and CDR2 is SNEGSKA (reference sequence).

The CDR3 protein is CASSYLGSGGASGNTIYF. CDR3 nucleotide sequence: TGTGCCAGCAGCTACTTGGGTTCGGGCGGAGCCTCTGGAAACACCATATATTTT. The V call is TRBV7-9, the J call TRBJ1-3; D remains unclear. V lost 4 bases, J lost 0 bases, and 19 bases lay in between. The germline V gene has CDR1 SEHNR and CDR2 FQNEAQ (reference sequence). The CDR3 extends over 18 amino acids.

The chain has TRBV15 and TRBJ2-7, with D perhaps being TRBD1 or TRBD2 (6 bases each). Trimming shortened V by 1 base and J by 11 bases, and 18 bases separated the two germline ends. The CDR3 runs to 14 residues. CDR1 is LNHNV and CDR2 is YYDKDF in the germline V gene (reference sequence). CDR3 in DNA: TGTGCCACCAGCAGAGCCCCCAGGATGGAGGGGGAGTACTTC. Its translation is CATSRAPRMEGEYF. Full variable domain (outside the CDR3, taken from reference TRBV15 and TRBJ2-7): DAMVIQNPRYQVTQFGKPVTLSCSQTLNHNVMYWYQQKSSQAPKLLFHYYDKDFNNEADTPDNFQSRRPNTSFCFLDIRSPGLGDTAMYLCATSRAPRMEGEYFGPGTRLTVT.